This T cell receptor (beta chain) was captured in a study of blood T cell repertoires in COVID-19. About the research overall: The United States, Italy and Spain supplied acute and convalescent COVID-19 samples. T cells, B-cell-depleted T cells, or PBMCs provided the cDNA or gDNA that served as material.

CDR1 is SGHTA, CDR2 FQGNSA, per germline. The CDR3 totals 15 residues. The V segment lost 5 bases and the J segment 7 bases; nucleotides outside the gene matches: 12. Original analysis: The assay estimated nucleated cells by amplifying reference gene primers. The repertoire was sequenced with immunoSEQ multiplex PCR; TCRdb's copy has only in-frame clones and lacks some. V and J calls and clone size follow that table, whereas D and trimming were derived from the DNA. The sample shows 68,000 or so clones, over 80% of them seen only once. Sequencing used peripheral blood. This sequence joins TRBV7-2 and TRBJ2-7, with TRBD1 identical over 9 bases. The sequence was obtained from a human donor in a cohort sampled during active COVID-19. CDR3 residues: CASSTTGTGKREQYF. The CDR3 DNA reads TGTGCCAGCAGCACCACCGGGACAGGGAAACGGGAGCAGTACTTC.